This entry features one T cell receptor (beta chain) sequence. Authors' analysis steps: Reference gene primer amplification gave estimated nucleated cell counts. TCRdb keeps only in-frame clones here, not all; method: immunoSEQ multiplex PCR. The V and J calls and clone size come from that table; D and trimming were worked out from the DNA. There are under 40,000 clones in the sample; more than 70% occur only once, and roughly 32% lies in the top ten. The data are from a study of blood T cell repertoires in COVID-19. Study-level information: Samples of COVID-19 (acute and convalescent) were obtained from the United States, Italy and Spain. Sample material is recorded as cDNA or gDNA derived from T cells, B-cell-depleted T cells, or PBMCs.

The V and J ends lost 4 bases and 7 bases respectively, with 15 bases between them. CDR3 length equals 14 residues. Per germline, CDR1 SGHRS and CDR2 YFSETQ. This sequence originates from a man between 65 and 80 years old with active COVID-19. The chain carries TRBV5-1 and TRBJ2-1, with D maybe TRBD1 (8 bases). The sequenced material came from peripheral blood. This CDR3 reads CASSAYRGGNEQFF. In DNA, the CDR3 is TGCGCCAGCAGCGCGTACAGGGGGGGAAATGAGCAGTTCTTC.